This entry lists 20 T cell receptor beta chains sequenced from one sample in a study of long-term antiretroviral therapy in people with HIV. Researchers ran immunoSEQ v3.0 at survey level. Profiling relied on immunoSEQ multiplex PCR, and the TCRdb table lists in-frame clones only, not all of them. The data show 48,000 or so clones, with 84% seen just once and roughly 3.2% held by the top ten. The material sequenced was unsorted PBMCs, taken 0.8 years after starting antiretroviral therapy. The source is a woman in her late teens or twenties with HIV.

The chain employs TRBV7-9 and TRBJ1-3, with 8 bases that match TRBD1. This CDR3 is built from 15 residues. The trim removed 5 bases at V and 2 bases at J, leaving 5 bases unmatched. From germline, CDR1 is SEHNR and CDR2 FQNEAQ (reference sequence). The CDR3 nucleotides read TGTGCCAGCAGCACGACAGGGGTTGCTGGAAACACCATATATTTT. It is translated as CASSTTGVAGNTIYF. Using reference TRBV7-9 and TRBJ1-3 for the parts outside the CDR3, the full variable domain is DTGVSQNPRHKITKRGQNVTFRCDPISEHNRLYWYRQTLGQGPEFLTYFQNEAQLEKSRLLSDRFSAERPKGSFSTLEIQRTEQGDSAMYLCASSTTGVAGNTIYFGEGSWLTVV.

This chain links TRBV5-1 with TRBJ2-7; D not certain. The length of the CDR3 is 14 residues. Trimming removed 0 bases from V and 2 bases from J, with 9 bases in between. The germline V gene encodes CDR1 SGHRS and CDR2 YFSETQ. The CDR3, as DNA: TGCGCCAGCAGCTTGGACCGCGGCGCCTACGAGCAGTACTTC. The encoded protein is CASSLDRGAYEQYF. Looking up the rest from reference TRBV5-1 and TRBJ2-7 gives the full variable domain: KAGVTQTPRYLIKTRGQQVTLSCSPISGHRSVSWYQQTPGQGLQFLFEYFSETQRNKGNFPGRFSGRQFSNSRSEMNVSTLELGDSALYLCASSLDRGAYEQYFGPGTRLTVT.

There are a few counts of this clone. This chain links TRBV16 with TRBJ1-1; D perhaps matches TRBD1 (6 bases). Trimming stripped 2 bases from V and 2 bases from J, with 15 bases between. The CDR3 has 16 residues. Germline-derived CDR1 and CDR2 are KGHSY and FQNENV. The DNA of the CDR3 is TGTGCCAGCAGCCAAGGGGGCCGGGGGATAAACACTGAAGCTTTCTTT. Encoded protein: CASSQGGRGINTEAFF.

J is TRBJ1-6 and V is TRBV9; D uncertain. The germline CDR1 and CDR2 sequences are SGDLS and YYNGEE. Trimming cost V 3 bases and J 7 bases, with 14 bases left between them. The CDR3 sequence is 15 residues long. CDR3 nucleotide sequence: TGTGCCAGCAGCGCCCAGGCATGGTACAATTCACCCCTCCACTTT. Its translation: CASSAQAWYNSPLHF.

The chain uses TRBV19 and TRBJ1-5, with D unclear. Trimming stripped 6 bases from V and 9 bases from J, with 6 bases between. The CDR3 has 10 amino acids. Germline V gene sequence: CDR1 LNHDA, CDR2 SQIVND (reference sequence). As DNA, the CDR3 is TGTGCCAGTAGCCCCGGGCCCCAGCATTTT. Amino acid sequence: CASSPGPQHF.

The V gene is TRBV9, the J gene TRBJ1-4; no firm D call. The CDR3 is 19 amino acids. Trimming stripped 0 bases from V and 0 bases from J, with 18 bases between. Germline V CDR1 and CDR2: SGDLS, YYNGEE. The CDR3 nucleotides read TGTGCCAGCAGCGTAGGTCCCGTAGAATATTCCGCAACTAATGAAAAACTGTTTTTT. Amino acid sequence: CASSVGPVEYSATNEKLFF.

The CDR3 spells CSVPPGQGTDTQYF. DNA for the CDR3: TGCAGCGTCCCCCCGGGACAGGGTACAGATACGCAGTATTTT. V and J are TRBV29-1 and TRBJ2-3; the match to TRBD1 covers 9 bases. This CDR3 spans 14 amino acids. In germline, CDR1 is SQVTM, CDR2 ANQGSEA. J was trimmed by 3 bases and V by 6 bases; bases with no gene match: 7.

V is TRBV19 and J is TRBJ1-2, with TRBD1 identical over 8 bases. The germline V gene has CDR1 LNHDA and CDR2 SQIVND (reference sequence). Losses at the gene ends were 5 bases for V and 4 bases for J; bases not matched to a gene: 9. This CDR3 comprises 15 residues. Here the CDR3 reads CASSGTGNRGYGYTF. The CDR3 nucleotides are TGTGCCAGTAGTGGGACAGGAAACAGAGGCTATGGCTACACCTTC.

The chain carries TRBV27 and TRBJ2-1; D gene unclear. The CDR3 consists of 13 residues. Deletions cut 5 bases from V and 7 bases from J, with 12 bases between. Germline V CDR1 and CDR2: MNHEY, SMNVEV (reference sequence). CDR3 DNA sequence: TGTGCCAGCAGTAGCAATCTTGGGAATGAGCAGTTCTTC. Protein: CASSSNLGNEQFF.

This chain uses TRBV11-3 with TRBJ2-3; 9 bases fit TRBD1. The junction had 3 bases not matched to a gene; V was cut back by 5 bases and J by 6 bases. CDR3 length equals 13 residues. Germline values: CDR1 SGHNT, CDR2 YENEEA. In DNA, the CDR3 is TGTGCCAGCAGCCTGACAGGGGGGGATACGCAGTATTTT. It codes for CASSLTGGDTQYF.

The CDR3 loop is CASTSTGGIYEQYF. CDR3 coding DNA: TGTGCCAGCACCTCGACAGGGGGCATCTACGAGCAGTACTTC. This chain uses TRBV6-6 with TRBJ2-7; 10 bases fit TRBD1. V lost 7 bases to trimming and J lost 3 bases; unmatched junction nucleotides: 6. The CDR3 is 14 amino acids. From germline, CDR1 is MNHNY and CDR2 SVGAGI (reference sequence).

The V call is TRBV6-5, the J call TRBJ2-5, with D perhaps matching TRBD1 (5 bases). The better agreement between TRBJ2-7 and the DNA end casts doubt on the J call. Germline CDR1 MNHEY, CDR2 SVGAGI. The CDR3 is 16 residues long. CDR3 protein: CASSYSTLGPGYEQYF. The CDR3 bases are TGTGCCAGCAGTTACTCTACCCTCGGACCAGGGTACGAGCAGTACTTC.

This clone was counted between two and nine times. The CDR3 is CASSELDDPDTQYF. The CDR3 DNA sequence: TGCGCCAGCAGTGAGCTAGATGACCCCGATACGCAGTATTTT. The chain has TRBV10-1 and TRBJ2-3; D is uncertain. CDR1 and CDR2 from the germline V gene are WNHNN and SYGVQD (reference sequence). Trimming pared 2 bases from V and 6 bases from J, leaving 12 bases between. This CDR3 has 14 residues.

The chain joins TRBV19 to TRBJ2-1; no firm D call. The CDR3 is 16 residues long. V lost 3 bases and J 3 bases, leaving 15 bases between the germline ends. Per germline, CDR1 LNHDA and CDR2 SQIVND (reference sequence). Here the CDR3 DNA reads TGTGCCAGTAGTATCCCCGTTGGGGTGGGCTACAATGAGCAGTTCTTC. This codes for CASSIPVGVGYNEQFF.

The chain couples TRBV27 to TRBJ1-2; 7 nucleotides align to TRBD1. The CDR3 contains 16 residues. Germline V gene lookup returns CDR1 MNHEY and CDR2 SMNVEV (reference sequence). V dropped 3 bases and J dropped 5; count of bases not matched to a gene: 12. The CDR3 reads CASSFRQGSFRYGYTF. The CDR3 DNA follows: TGTGCCAGCAGTTTCCGACAGGGCAGCTTTAGGTATGGCTACACCTTC.

This clone was detected a few times. This rearrangement joins TRBV10-1 to TRBJ2-7, with 7 bases lining up with TRBD2. The V and J ends lost 5 bases and 2 bases, in that order; junction bases with no gene match: 3. The germline gives CDR1 WNHNN, CDR2 SYGVQD (reference sequence). This CDR3 contains 13 residues. CDR3 bases: TGCGCCAGCAGTCGAGCGGGGACCTACGAGCAGTACTTC. It yields the protein CASSRAGTYEQYF.

The chain joins TRBV4-1 to TRBJ2-7; 10 bases map to TRBD1. There are 15 residues in the CDR3. The germline CDR1 and CDR2 sequences are MGHRA and YSYEKL. V gave up 1 base and J gave up 4 bases; unmatched junction bases: 4. The CDR3 reads CASSQAMGQGYEQYF. The CDR3 DNA reads as TGCGCCAGCAGCCAAGCCATGGGACAGGGGTACGAGCAGTACTTC.

The V gene is TRBV5-1, the J gene TRBJ1-2; 9 nucleotides align to TRBD1. V lost 5 bases to trimming and J lost 4 bases; unmatched junction nucleotides: 9. The CDR3 covers 15 residues. Germline CDR1 is SGHRS and CDR2 is YFSETQ. CDR3 nucleotide sequence: TGCGCCAGCAGTCTCCGGGACAGGGCGGTCTATGGCTACACCTTC. This sequence encodes CASSLRDRAVYGYTF.

The chain has TRBV19 and TRBJ1-2; D is unclear. Germline V gene lookup returns CDR1 LNHDA and CDR2 SQIVND (reference sequence). The germline V and J ends were trimmed by 4 bases and 8 bases, with 8 bases remaining between them. The CDR3 is made up of 11 amino acids. CDR3 sequence: CASSTGPGYTF. CDR3 sequence (DNA): TGTGCCAGTAGTACTGGACCCGGCTACACCTTC. Complete variable domain (other parts from reference TRBV19 and TRBJ1-2): DGGITQSPKYLFRKEGQNVTLSCEQNLNHDAMYWYRQDPGQGLRLIYYSQIVNDFQKGDIAEGYSVSREKKESFPLTVTSAQKNPTAFYLCASSTGPGYTFGSGTRLTVV.

The gene calls are TRBV6-1 and TRBJ1-5, with D possibly TRBD1 on 5 matching bases. Germline values: CDR1 MNHNS, CDR2 SASEGT. The V end was cut by 1 base, the J end by 5 bases, with 9 bases between. The CDR3 contains 14 residues. The CDR3 DNA follows: TGTGCCAGCAGTGAAGGGGGCGGAGATCAGCCCCAGCATTTT. Residues: CASSEGGGDQPQHF.